Sequencing of this TCR beta chain was carried out in a study of blood T cell repertoires in COVID-19. Study at large: PBMCs, B-cell-depleted T cells, or T cells provided the cDNA or gDNA that made up the material.

The method was immunoSEQ multiplex PCR; TCRdb's version includes in-frame clones alone and lacks a portion of them. Among about 140,000 clones, over 60% were seen once, and the ten largest hold around 4.2%. The CDR3 totals 13 residues. The V gene lost 7 bases and the J gene lost 3 bases, with 12 bases spanning the gap. Germline V gives CDR1 MNHEY, CDR2 SVGAGI. Specimen: peripheral blood. The receptor was isolated from a woman aged 80 or over with active or convalescent COVID-19. The chain couples TRBV6-5 to TRBJ1-1, with D possibly being TRBD1 (6 bases). CDR3 in amino acids: CASKLQGDTEAFF. CDR3 sequence (DNA): TGTGCCAGCAAATTACAGGGCGACACTGAAGCTTTCTTT.